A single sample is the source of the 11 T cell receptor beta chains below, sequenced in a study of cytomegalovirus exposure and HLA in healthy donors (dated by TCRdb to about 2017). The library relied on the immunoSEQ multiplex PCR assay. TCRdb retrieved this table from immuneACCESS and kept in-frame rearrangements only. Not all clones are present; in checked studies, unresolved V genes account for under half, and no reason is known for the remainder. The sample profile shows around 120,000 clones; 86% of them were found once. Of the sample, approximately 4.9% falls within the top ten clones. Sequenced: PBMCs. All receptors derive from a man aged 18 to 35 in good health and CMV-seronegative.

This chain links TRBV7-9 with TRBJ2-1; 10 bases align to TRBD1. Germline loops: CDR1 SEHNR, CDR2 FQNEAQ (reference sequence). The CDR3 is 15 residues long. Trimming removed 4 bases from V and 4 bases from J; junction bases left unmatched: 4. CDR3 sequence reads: CASSSPGQGYNEQFF. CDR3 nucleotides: TGTGCCAGCAGCTCACCGGGACAGGGGTACAATGAGCAGTTCTTC.

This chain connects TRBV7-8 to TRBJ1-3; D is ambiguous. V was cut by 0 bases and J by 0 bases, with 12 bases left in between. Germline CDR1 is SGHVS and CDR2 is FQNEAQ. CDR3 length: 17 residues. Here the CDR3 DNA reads TGTGCCAGCAGCTTAGCACTTCAGGTTACCTCTGGAAACACCATATATTTT. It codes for CASSLALQVTSGNTIYF. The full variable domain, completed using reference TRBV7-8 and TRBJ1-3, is GAGVSQSPRYKVAKRGQDVALRCDPISGHVSLFWYQQALGQGPEFLTYFQNEAQLDKSGLPSDRFFAERPEGSVSTLKIQRTQQEDSAVYLCASSLALQVTSGNTIYFGEGSWLTVV.

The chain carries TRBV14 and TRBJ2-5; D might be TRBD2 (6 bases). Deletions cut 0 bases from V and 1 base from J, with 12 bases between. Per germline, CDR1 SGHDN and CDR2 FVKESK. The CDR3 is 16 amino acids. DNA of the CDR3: TGTGCCAGCAGCCAAGATGGCGGGGCAGTCCAAGAGACCCAGTACTTC. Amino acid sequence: CASSQDGGAVQETQYF.

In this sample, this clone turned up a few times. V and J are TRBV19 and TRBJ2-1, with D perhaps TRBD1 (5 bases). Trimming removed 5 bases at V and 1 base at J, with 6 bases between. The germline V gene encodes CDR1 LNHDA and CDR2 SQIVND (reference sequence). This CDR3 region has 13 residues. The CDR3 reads CASSAGSYNEQFF. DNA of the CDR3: TGTGCCAGTAGTGCAGGGTCCTACAATGAGCAGTTCTTC.

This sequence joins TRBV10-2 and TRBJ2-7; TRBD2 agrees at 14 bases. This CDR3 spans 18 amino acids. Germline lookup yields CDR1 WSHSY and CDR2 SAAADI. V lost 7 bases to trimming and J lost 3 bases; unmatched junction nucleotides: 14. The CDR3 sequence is CASTEKGLAGDKNYEQYF. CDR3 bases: TGCGCCAGCACCGAAAAGGGACTAGCGGGAGATAAGAACTACGAGCAGTACTTC.

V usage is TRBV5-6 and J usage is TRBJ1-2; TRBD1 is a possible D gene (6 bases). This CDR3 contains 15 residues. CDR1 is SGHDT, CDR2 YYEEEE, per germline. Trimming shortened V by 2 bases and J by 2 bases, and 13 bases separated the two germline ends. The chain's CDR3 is CASSFPGQNNYGYTF. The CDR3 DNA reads TGTGCCAGCAGCTTCCCCGGACAGAACAACTATGGCTACACCTTC.

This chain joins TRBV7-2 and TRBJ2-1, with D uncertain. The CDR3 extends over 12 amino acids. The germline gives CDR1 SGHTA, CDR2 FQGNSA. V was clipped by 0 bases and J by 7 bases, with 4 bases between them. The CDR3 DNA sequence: TGTGCCAGCAGCTTAGCAGAGAATGAGCAGTTCTTC. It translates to CASSLAENEQFF. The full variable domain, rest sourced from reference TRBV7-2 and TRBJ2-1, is GAGVSQSPSNKVTEKGKDVELRCDPISGHTALYWYRQSLGQGLEFLIYFQGNSAPDKSGLPSDRFSAERTGGSVSTLTIQRTQQEDSAVYLCASSLAENEQFFGPGTRLTVL.

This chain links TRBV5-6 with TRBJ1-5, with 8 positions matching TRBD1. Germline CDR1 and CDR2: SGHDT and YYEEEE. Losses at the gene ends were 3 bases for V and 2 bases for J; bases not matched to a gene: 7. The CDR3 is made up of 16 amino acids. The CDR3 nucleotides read TGTGCCAGCAGCTCCGGACAGGGCGGCGGCAATCAGCCCCAGCATTTT. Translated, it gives CASSSGQGGGNQPQHF.

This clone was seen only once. The CDR3 sequence: CASSRGQETQYF. The CDR3 DNA reads TGTGCCAGCTCACGAGGACAAGAGACCCAGTACTTC. The genes are TRBV18 and TRBJ2-5; D not certain. V lost 4 bases to trimming and J lost 2 bases, with 5 bases between them. Germline CDR1 and CDR2: KGHSH and LQKENI. There are 12 residues in the CDR3.

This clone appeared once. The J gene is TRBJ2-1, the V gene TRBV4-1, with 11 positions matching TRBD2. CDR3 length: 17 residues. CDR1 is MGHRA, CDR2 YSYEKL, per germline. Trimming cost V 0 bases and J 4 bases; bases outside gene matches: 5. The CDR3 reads CASSQDGSGGVYNEQFF. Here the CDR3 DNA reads TGCGCCAGCAGCCAAGATGGTAGCGGGGGGGTTTACAATGAGCAGTTCTTC.

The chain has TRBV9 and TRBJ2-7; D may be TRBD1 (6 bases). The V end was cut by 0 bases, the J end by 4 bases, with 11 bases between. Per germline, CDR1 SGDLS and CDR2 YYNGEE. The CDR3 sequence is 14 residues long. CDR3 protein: CASSVDAGAYEQYF. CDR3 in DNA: TGTGCCAGCAGCGTAGATGCAGGGGCGTACGAGCAGTACTTC.